What follows are 8 T cell receptor beta chains derived from one specimen sequenced in a study of vaccination effects on CD4 cells after COVID-19. Antigen-specific CD4+ T cell clonotypes were called by their expansion after viral peptide-pool culture in ViraFEST. The authors isolated CD4+ T cells after less than eleven days of culture. Participants each got two BNT162b2 or mRNA-1273 vaccine doses. For these receptors, no antigen is known. The method was immunoSEQ multiplex PCR; TCRdb's version includes in-frame clones alone and lacks a portion of them. Seen here are 70,000 to 85,000 clones, approximately 82% observed once, and the top ten hold 1.2%. Specimen: CD4+ T cells from PBMCs cultured with HCoV-229E spike peptides, collected after COVID-19 vaccination. The receptor source for this set is a human donor who received a COVID-19 vaccine.

The rearrangement links TRBV27 to TRBJ1-4; 8 bases agree with TRBD1. Germline V gene lookup returns CDR1 MNHEY and CDR2 SMNVEV (reference sequence). This CDR3 region has 13 residues. V was clipped by 6 bases and J by 7 bases; unmatched bases: 4. Here the CDR3 DNA reads TGTGCCAGCAGACCAGGGGGCTCTGAAAAACTGTTTTTT. Translation gives CASRPGGSEKLFF.

The gene calls are TRBV5-8 and TRBJ2-3, with 8 bases that match TRBD1. Germline CDR1 SGHTS, CDR2 YDEGEE. The CDR3 has 15 residues. V gave up 7 bases and J gave up 4 bases; unmatched junction bases: 11. The CDR3 loop reads CASPSWDRTPDTQYF. In DNA, the CDR3 is TGTGCCAGCCCCAGTTGGGACAGGACCCCAGATACGCAGTATTTT.

The chain combines TRBV18 with TRBJ2-7; 7 nucleotides match TRBD1. The V and J ends lost 3 bases and 9 bases, in that order; junction bases with no gene match: 11. The CDR3 consists of 14 residues. The germline CDR1 and CDR2 sequences are KGHSH and LQKENI. The CDR3 nucleotides read TGTGCCAGCTCACCTCGGGGTCAGGGGGTTGGGCAGTACGTC. This gives the protein CASSPRGQGVGQYV.

The chain joins TRBV19 to TRBJ1-5, with 7 bases identical to TRBD1. V lost 7 bases and J lost 0; bases outside the gene matches: 6. The germline V gene has CDR1 LNHDA and CDR2 SQIVND (reference sequence). The CDR3 length is 15 residues. CDR3 sequence (DNA): TGTGCCAGTAAGGTGGACAGGAATAGCAATCAGCCCCAGCATTTT. It yields the protein CASKVDRNSNQPQHF.

The genes are TRBV5-1 and TRBJ1-5, with D uncertain. Germline values: CDR1 SGHRS, CDR2 YFSETQ. Trimming took off 4 bases at V and 4 bases at J, with 12 bases between the two ends. This CDR3 contains 14 residues. CDR3 sequence: CASSLGGWNQPQHF. Here the CDR3 DNA reads TGCGCCAGCAGCCTGGGAGGGTGGAATCAGCCCCAGCATTTT. Using reference TRBV5-1 and TRBJ1-5 for the parts outside the CDR3, the full variable domain is KAGVTQTPRYLIKTRGQQVTLSCSPISGHRSVSWYQQTPGQGLQFLFEYFSETQRNKGNFPGRFSGRQFSNSRSEMNVSTLELGDSALYLCASSLGGWNQPQHFGDGTRLSIL.

CDR3 sequence: CASSQAGSDQPQHF. The CDR3 bases are TGCGCCAGCAGCCAAGCGGGTTCGGACCAGCCCCAGCATTTT. The chain has TRBV4-1 and TRBJ1-5; no reliable D call. The CDR3 is 14 amino acids. Germline CDR1 and CDR2: MGHRA and YSYEKL. Trimming stripped 1 base from V and 7 bases from J, with 11 bases between.

V is TRBV11-1 and J is TRBJ2-3; 7 nucleotides agree with TRBD2. The CDR3 runs 15 residues. The ends lost 3 bases at V and 2 bases at J; junction bases unmatched: 5. Germline CDR1 is SGHAT and CDR2 is FQDESV (reference sequence). The CDR3 sequence is CASSLRGSTTDTQYF. CDR3 DNA sequence: TGTGCCAGCAGCTTGCGGGGGTCGACCACAGATACGCAGTATTTT.

The V gene is TRBV30, the J gene TRBJ2-1; D unresolved. The germline gives CDR1 GTSNPN, CDR2 SVGIG (reference sequence). This CDR3 is built from 15 residues. Deletions cut 7 bases from V and 2 bases from J, with 18 bases between. CDR3 residues: CASGRKGFPYNEQFF. In DNA, the CDR3 is TGTGCCTCAGGACGGAAGGGCTTCCCCTACAATGAGCAGTTCTTC.